The rows below give T cell receptor beta chains drawn from one sample of a study of response to subunit inactivated influenza vaccine. TCRdb recomputed calls from the RT-PCR reads with MiXCR, one row per CDR3 protein. Of approximately 700,000 distinct CDR3 sequences in the sample, approximately 15% were seen once. Sequenced here: PBMCs from blood, sampled approximately 15 days before vaccination. These TCRs come from a man aged 50 to 59 who received an inactivated influenza vaccine. Both conserved end residues are part of each CDR3. D genes are given only for firm matches. The size entry is marked missing in some rows and otherwise reads once, few, many or a size class.

V	size	D	J	DNA	CDR3
TRBV7-2	-	-	TRBJ2-3	TGTGCCAGCAGCTCCCACCCCTCCAGTCCGCAGTATTTT	CASSSHPSSPQYF
TRBV27	few	TRBD1	TRBJ2-7	TGTGCCAGCAGTCCCGACAGGGGGTTCTACGAGCAGTACTTC	CASSPDRGFYEQYF
TRBV12-3/TRBV12-4	few	TRBD1	TRBJ2-5	TGTGCCAGCAGCAACCGGGACAGAGCACAAGAGACCCAGTACTTC	CASSNRDRAQETQYF
TRBV27	few	-	TRBJ2-7	TGTGCCAGCCGCCATTCGACACTTACCTACGAGCAGTACTTC	CASRHSTLTYEQYF
TRBV20-1	few	-	TRBJ2-5	TGCAGTGCTAGAGTGCGAAACGGAGGGGCCCAAGAGACCCAGTACTTC	CSARVRNGGAQETQYF
TRBV4-3	many	-	TRBJ2-7	TGCGCCAGCAGCCAAGATATGACAGACTACGAGCAGTACTTC	CASSQDMTDYEQYF
TRBV4-2	-	-	TRBJ1-3	TGTGCCAGCAGCCACGTAGGGGACGAATCTGGAAACACCATATATTTT	CASSHVGDESGNTIYF
TRBV19	-	TRBD1	TRBJ2-5	TGTGCCAGTAGTCCCAGACAGGGTCACGAGACCCAGTACTTC	CASSPRQGHETQYF
TRBV10-1	few	TRBD1	TRBJ2-1	TGCGCCAGCAGGAACGGGACAGCGCTCTCCTACAATGAGCAGTTCTTC	CASRNGTALSYNEQFF
TRBV25-1	few	-	TRBJ2-7	TGTGCCAGCAGTGAAGTGCCTGGTTACGAGCAGTACTTC	CASSEVPGYEQYF
TRBV29-1	many	-	TRBJ1-5	TGCAGCGCCCGGGGGGCTGGCAATCAGCCCCAGCATTTT	CSARGAGNQPQHF
TRBV5-1	-	-	TRBJ2-3	TGCGCCAGCAGCTTGGCCGGGACCGACACAGATACGCAGTATTTT	CASSLAGTDTDTQYF
TRBV2	few	TRBD1	TRBJ1-5	TGTGCCAGCAGTGAGGGACAGCTCAATCAGCCCCAGCATTTT	CASSEGQLNQPQHF
TRBV5-6	-	-	TRBJ2-3	TGTGCCAGCAGTTTCCGAGCGGGCAGGATAGGAGATACGCAGTATTTT	CASSFRAGRIGDTQYF
TRBV7-9	few	-	TRBJ2-3	TGTGCCAGCAGGGGACTCCAGGGCGCAGATACGCAGTATTTT	CASRGLQGADTQYF
TRBV7-9	few	-	TRBJ1-1	TGTGCCTCTTGGGGAAGAAGGAACACTGAAGCTTTCTTT	CASWGRRNTEAFF
TRBV5-1	-	TRBD1	TRBJ2-1	TGCGCCAGCAGCTCCTGGGACAGTTCCAATGAGCAGTTCTTC	CASSSWDSSNEQFF
TRBV5-1	few	TRBD2	TRBJ2-1	TGCGCCAGCAGCTTGGTTTTAGCGGGAGATCGGGATGAGCAGTTCTTC	CASSLVLAGDRDEQFF
TRBV7-9	few	-	TRBJ1-1	TGTGCCAGCAGCCCATCAGGGAGAAGGAACACTGAAGCTTTCTTT	CASSPSGRRNTEAFF
TRBV27	few	TRBD2	TRBJ2-7	TGTGCCAGCAGTTTAACACGGAGCGGGGCCTACGAGCAGTACTTC	CASSLTRSGAYEQYF
TRBV18	few	-	TRBJ2-7	TGTGCCAGCTCACCAAAGTCCGAGCGTGGCGAGCAGTACTTC	CASSPKSERGEQYF
TRBV6-2/TRBV6-3	few	TRBD2	TRBJ2-3	TGTGCCAGCAGTTACTTAGCGGGAGAGTCAACGCAGTATTTT	CASSYLAGESTQYF
TRBV5-1	many	TRBD2	TRBJ2-1	TGCGCCAGCAGCGCCGGGGGGAATGAGCAGTTCTTC	CASSAGGNEQFF
TRBV27	few	TRBD1	TRBJ2-3	TGTGCCAGCAGTTCATGGGACAGGGGGCCAGATACGCAGTATTTT	CASSSWDRGPDTQYF
TRBV20-1	-	-	TRBJ2-7	TGCAGTGCTAAAGCGACGGATGCCTACGAGCAGTACTTC	CSAKATDAYEQYF
TRBV7-2	once	-	TRBJ2-7	TGTGCCAGCAGCTTATCCCGACAGTACTACGAGCAGTACTTC	CASSLSRQYYEQYF
TRBV9	few	TRBD2	TRBJ2-2	TGTGCCAGCAGCTACGACGGGGGGGCTGGGGCCGGGGAGCTGTTTTTT	CASSYDGGAGAGELFF
TRBV9	-	TRBD1	TRBJ2-5	TGTGCCAGCAGCGAACAACAGGGGCCGGGAGAGACCCAGTACTTC	CASSEQQGPGETQYF
TRBV6-5	few	-	TRBJ2-7	TGTGCCAGCAGTTACTCGTGGGCGCAGGAGACCTACGAGCAGTACTTC	CASSYSWAQETYEQYF
TRBV7-2	-	-	TRBJ2-5	TGTGCCAGCAGCTTAGTTTCTGGGGCGGTCGGGGAGACCCAGTACTTC	CASSLVSGAVGETQYF
TRBV4-2	-	-	TRBJ2-3	TGTGCCAGCAGCCACTCCACTCCGGGACAAGTTACAGATACGCAGTATTTT	CASSHSTPGQVTDTQYF
TRBV12-3/TRBV12-4	many	-	TRBJ2-7	TGTGCCAGCAGCCCTATGGGGGGCCGAGGGGAGCAGTACTTC	CASSPMGGRGEQYF
TRBV7-2	-	-	TRBJ1-2	TGTGCCAGCAGCCAGCCTGCCTGTGGCTACACCTTC	CASSQPACGYTF
TRBV7-9	few	TRBD2	TRBJ2-1	TGTGCCAGCAGCCCCGGGACTAGCGGGGGCCATGAGCAGTTCTTC	CASSPGTSGGHEQFF
TRBV4-1	-	-	TRBJ2-2	TGCGCCAGCAGCCAAGATCGAACATATTCCGGGGAGCTGTTTTTT	CASSQDRTYSGELFF
TRBV29-1	few	-	TRBJ2-7	TGCAGCGTTGAAGGCCCTGTTACTTACGAGCAGTACTTC	CSVEGPVTYEQYF
TRBV7-9	-	TRBD2	TRBJ2-5	TGTGCCAGCAGGGAAGGGGGACTAGCGGGAGTGGAGACCCAGTACTTC	CASREGGLAGVETQYF
TRBV29-1	-	TRBD1	TRBJ2-7	TGCAGCGTTGAAATTGCCGGGACAGACTACGAGCAGTACTTC	CSVEIAGTDYEQYF
TRBV29-1	-	-	TRBJ2-7	TGCAGCGTCGCACAGGGTGGCGAGCAGTACTTC	CSVAQGGEQYF
TRBV6-1	-	TRBD2	TRBJ2-7	TGTGCCACCCGAGGGACTAGCGGTTCCTACGAGCAGTACTTC	CATRGTSGSYEQYF
TRBV11-2	-	-	TRBJ1-6	TGTGCCAGCAGCTTATATACAGGGCCCAATTCACCCCTCCACTTT	CASSLYTGPNSPLHF
TRBV7-9	many	TRBD2	TRBJ2-1	TGTGCCAGCAGCTTACCTAGCGGGAGGGCCGGGGGTGAGCAGTTCTTC	CASSLPSGRAGGEQFF
TRBV20-1	few	-	TRBJ2-3	TGCAGTGCTAGAGGAGGGGTTTGGGAGGACACAGATACGCAGTATTTT	CSARGGVWEDTDTQYF
TRBV6-2/TRBV6-3	-	TRBD1	TRBJ1-6	TGTGCCAGCAAACTGGACAGGCGCTTACCAAGTAATTCACCCCTCCACTTT	CASKLDRRLPSNSPLHF
TRBV27	-	TRBD2	TRBJ2-7	TGTGCCAGCAGACCCCGTCTAGCGGGAGCCTACGAGCAGTACTTC	CASRPRLAGAYEQYF